The TCR beta chain described here comes from a study of T-cell memory formation after mild COVID-19. Study outcomes and limitations: Clones from the second wave (peaking day 37) had unconfirmed SARS-CoV-2 specificity.

This clonotype was seen at least ten times. Its antigen is currently unknown. V shed 4 bases, J shed 1 base, and the junction held 7 bases outside the gene matches. There are 15 residues in the CDR3. Germline lookup yields CDR1 SGHRS and CDR2 YFSETQ. From 5'RACE with constant-segment primers came TCR alpha and TCR beta cDNA libraries that carried sample barcodes and UMIs. TCRdb independently ran MiXCR on the 5' RACE reads; one entry per CDR3 protein. In the table there are 270,000 or so distinct CDR3 sequences, more than 15% of which are singletons. The clonotype was recovered from a man aged 18 to 35 who had mild COVID-19 (a few samples of this study predate the infection). Cell type and time point are not known. Material for sequencing was PBMCs or a T cell subset sorted from them (not recorded which). The genes are TRBV5-1 and TRBJ2-7; 8 bases agree with TRBD1. The CDR3 loop is CASSPGQGHSYEQYF. CDR3 bases: TGCGCCAGCAGCCCAGGACAGGGTCATTCCTACGAGCAGTACTTC.